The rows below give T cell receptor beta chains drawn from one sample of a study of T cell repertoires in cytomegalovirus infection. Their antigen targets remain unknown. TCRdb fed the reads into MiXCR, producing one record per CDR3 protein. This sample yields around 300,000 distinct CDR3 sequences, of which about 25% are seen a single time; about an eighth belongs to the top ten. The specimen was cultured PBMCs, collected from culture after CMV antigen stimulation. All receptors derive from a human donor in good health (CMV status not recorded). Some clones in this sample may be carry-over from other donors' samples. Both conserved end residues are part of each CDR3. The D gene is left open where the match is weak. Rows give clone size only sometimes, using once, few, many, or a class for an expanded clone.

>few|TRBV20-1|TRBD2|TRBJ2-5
CSAPGLADEETQYF
TGCAGTGCCCCGGGACTAGCGGATGAAGAGACCCAGTACTTC
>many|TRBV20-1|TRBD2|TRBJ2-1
CSARDRAGAGNEQFF
TGCAGTGCTAGAGATCGAGCGGGAGCAGGTAATGAGCAGTTCTTC
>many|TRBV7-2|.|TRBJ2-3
CASGRGDGTDTQYF
TGTGCCAGCGGACGGGGTGACGGCACAGATACGCAGTATTTT
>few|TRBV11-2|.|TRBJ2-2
CASSLRSGWDTGELFF
TGTGCCAGCAGCTTGAGGAGCGGGTGGGACACCGGGGAGCTGTTTTTT
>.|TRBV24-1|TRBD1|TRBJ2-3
CATSDRDGDTQYF
TGTGCCACCAGCGACAGGGATGGAGATACGCAGTATTTT
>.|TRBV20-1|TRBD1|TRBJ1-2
CSAMGTEHRYGYTF
TGCAGTGCAATGGGGACAGAACATAGATATGGCTACACCTTC
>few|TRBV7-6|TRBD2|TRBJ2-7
CASSPGSGGPYEQYF
TGTGCCAGCAGCCCTGGTAGCGGGGGCCCCTACGAGCAGTACTTC
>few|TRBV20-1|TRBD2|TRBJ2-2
CSARDLKRGNTGELFF
TGCAGTGCTAGAGATCTGAAGCGGGGCAACACCGGGGAGCTGTTTTTT
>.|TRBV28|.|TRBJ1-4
CASRRNDRTNEKLFF
TGTGCCAGCAGGCGAAATGACAGAACTAATGAAAAACTGTTTTTT
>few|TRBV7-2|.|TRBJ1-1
CASSLKGPMNTEAFF
TGTGCCAGCAGCTTAAAGGGCCCCATGAACACTGAAGCTTTCTTT
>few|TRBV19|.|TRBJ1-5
CASSIEVDSDYSNQPQHF
TGTGCCAGTAGTATAGAAGTCGACAGTGACTATAGCAATCAGCCCCAGCATTTT
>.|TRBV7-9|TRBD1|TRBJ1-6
CASSRGQGYSTLHF
TGTGCCAGCAGCCGCGGACAGGGGTACTCCACTCTCCACTTT
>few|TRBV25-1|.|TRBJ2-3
CASSHPGADTQYF
TGTGCCAGCAGTCATCCAGGAGCAGATACGCAGTATTTT
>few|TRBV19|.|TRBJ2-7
CASSASSYEQYF
TGTGCCAGTAGTGCCTCTTCCTACGAGCAGTACTTC
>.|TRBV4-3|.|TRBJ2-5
CASSQDWRQGGETQYF
TGCGCCAGCAGCCAAGATTGGAGACAGGGAGGAGAGACCCAGTACTTC
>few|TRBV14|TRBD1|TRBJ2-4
CASSQRTGGGNIQYF
TGTGCCAGCAGCCAACGGACAGGGGGAGGAAACATTCAGTACTTC
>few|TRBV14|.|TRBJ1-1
CASSQDPGAPFPAFF
TGTGCCAGCAGCCAGGACCCCGGGGCCCCATTCCCAGCTTTCTTT
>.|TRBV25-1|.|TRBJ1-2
CASSDYGSGYTF
TGTGCCAGCAGTGATTATGGGAGCGGCTACACCTTC
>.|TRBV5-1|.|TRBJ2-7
CASSYGQEGSYEQYF
TGCGCCAGCAGCTACGGACAGGAGGGCTCCTACGAGCAGTACTTC
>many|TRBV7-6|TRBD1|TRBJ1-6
CASSGTGDSPLHF
TGTGCCAGCAGCGGGACAGGGGATTCACCCCTCCACTTT
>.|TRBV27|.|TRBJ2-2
CASKSYSGGTGELFF
TGTGCCAGCAAATCCTACAGTGGGGGGACCGGGGAGCTGTTTTTT
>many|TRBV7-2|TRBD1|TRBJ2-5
CASSSNRGQTQYF
TGTGCCAGCAGCTCCAACAGGGGGCAGACCCAGTACTTC